Listed here are 25 T cell receptor beta chains from one sample, sequenced in a study of technical replicates of blood from a few donors. TCRdb's copy holds only in-frame clones and misses some; the assay was immunoSEQ multiplex PCR. The sample contains roughly 73,000 clones, 90% to 95% of which appear only once. Sequencing was carried out using T cells isolated from PBMCs. These receptors were taken from a human donor in good health.

J is TRBJ2-5 and V is TRBV2; 11 bases agree with TRBD1. Germline CDR1 SNHLY, CDR2 FYNNEI. The CDR3 is made up of 16 amino acids. The J segment lost 5 bases and the V segment lost 8 bases, leaving 13 bases of the junction unmatched. CDR3 residues: CASFRDRGLGTETQYF. CDR3 sequence (DNA): TGTGCCAGCTTCCGGGACAGGGGGTTGGGCACGGAGACCCAGTACTTC.

This clone was observed a single time. The chain has TRBV5-1 and TRBJ1-3; 7 bases map to TRBD1. CDR1 and CDR2 (germline): SGHRS, YFSETQ. The CDR3 totals 17 residues. V lost 2 bases and J lost 0; bases outside the gene matches: 8. The CDR3 loop reads CASSLLIGDSSGNTIYF. CDR3 coding DNA: TGCGCCAGCAGCTTATTGATCGGGGACAGCTCTGGAAACACCATATATTTT.

This clone showed up just a few times. The rearrangement uses TRBV11-2 and TRBJ1-6, with D tentatively TRBD1 (6 bases). The germline gives CDR1 SGHAT, CDR2 FQNNGV. There are 18 residues in the CDR3. The V end lost 6 bases, the J end lost 0 bases, and 18 bases lay between the germline ends. For the CDR3, the DNA is TGTGCCAGCAGAAGCTTACAGGGCCGAAACTCCTATAATTCACCCCTCCACTTT. As protein: CASRSLQGRNSYNSPLHF.

The chain recombines TRBV4-1 with TRBJ1-2, with D maybe TRBD1 (6 bases). The CDR3 loop spans 17 amino acids. The ends were cut back, 0 bases at V and 8 bases at J, with 22 bases in the middle. CDR1 is MGHRA, CDR2 YSYEKL, per germline. This chain's CDR3 is CASSQEYRSLGARGYTF. In DNA form, the CDR3 reads TGCGCCAGCAGCCAAGAATATCGATCTTTGGGGGCTCGGGGCTACACCTTC.

V and J are TRBV28 and TRBJ1-3; no clear D gene. Germline V gives CDR1 MDHEN, CDR2 SYDVKM. Trimming left V 6 bases short and J 3 bases short, with 15 bases between. CDR3 length equals 15 residues. CDR3 nucleotide sequence: TGTGCCAGCAGCAATGGAGAGTGGTATGGAAACACCATATATTTT. This sequence encodes CASSNGEWYGNTIYF.

The chain combines TRBV6-6 with TRBJ1-2; D not resolved. This CDR3 contains 12 residues. V was clipped by 7 bases and J by 6 bases, with 12 bases between them. From germline, CDR1 is MNHNY and CDR2 SVGAGI (reference sequence). CDR3 in amino acids: CASNHRQNGYTF. Here the CDR3 DNA reads TGTGCCAGCAACCATAGACAAAATGGCTACACCTTC.

V is TRBV9 and J is TRBJ2-2; 10 bases are a match to TRBD1. Trimming cost V 0 bases and J 4 bases; bases outside gene matches: 0. CDR1 SGDLS and CDR2 YYNGEE come from the germline V gene. The CDR3 length is 15 residues. The CDR3 nucleotides are TGTGCCAGCAGCGTAGGGACAGGGGGCACCGGGGAGCTGTTTTTT. This sequence encodes CASSVGTGGTGELFF. The whole variable domain, filled in from reference TRBV9 and TRBJ2-2, reads DSGVTQTPKHLITATGQRVTLRCSPRSGDLSVYWYQQSLDQGLQFLIQYYNGEERAKGNILERFSAQQFPDLHSELNLSSLELGDSALYFCASSVGTGGTGELFFGEGSRLTVL.

The CDR3 DNA reads TGCGCCAGCAGCCAAGTTGTGGGAGGCTACGAGCAGTACTTC. Amino acid sequence: CASSQVVGGYEQYF. The V call is TRBV4-1, the J call TRBJ2-7; tentative D call: TRBD2 (6 bases). Germline CDR1 MGHRA, CDR2 YSYEKL. CDR3 length: 14 residues. V lost 1 base and J 3 bases, leaving 10 bases between the germline ends.

V gene TRBV28 combines with J gene TRBJ2-7; D may be TRBD1 (5 bases). Per the germline V gene, CDR1 is MDHEN and CDR2 is SYDVKM. The CDR3 covers 17 residues. Trimming left V 5 bases short and J 1 base short, with 21 bases between. This chain's CDR3 is CASSVPTDSPESYEQYF. In nucleotides, the CDR3 is TGTGCCAGCAGTGTACCCACTGACAGCCCTGAATCCTACGAGCAGTACTTC.

The chain carries TRBV13 and TRBJ2-2; D gene uncertain. Germline V gene data show CDR1 as PRHDT and CDR2 as FYEKMQ (reference sequence). Trimming left V 5 bases short and J 5 bases short, with 18 bases between. CDR3 length: 16 residues. CDR3 nucleotide sequence: TGTGCCAGCAGCCCCTCCCCAACCTTAACTACCGGGGAGCTGTTTTTT. Encoded protein: CASSPSPTLTTGELFF.

The chain has TRBV5-1 and TRBJ2-7, with a weak D call TRBD1 (5 bases). Germline V gene lookup returns CDR1 SGHRS and CDR2 YFSETQ. This CDR3 comprises 14 residues. The V gene lost 4 bases and the J gene lost 0 bases, with 11 bases spanning the gap. The CDR3 region is CASSIGHGSYEQYF. The CDR3 DNA reads as TGCGCCAGCAGCATCGGACACGGCTCCTACGAGCAGTACTTC.

The rearrangement uses TRBV27 and TRBJ2-4, with 11 bases identical to TRBD1. Unmatched junction bases numbered 13, after V lost 5 bases and J lost 7 bases. The CDR3 sequence is 17 residues long. The germline gives CDR1 MNHEY, CDR2 SMNVEV (reference sequence). The CDR3 DNA reads as TGTGCCAGCAGTCCCTCCCAGGACAGGGGGCGGTCGAACATTCAGTACTTC. It translates to CASSPSQDRGRSNIQYF.

This chain joins TRBV19 and TRBJ2-5, with D tentatively TRBD1 (5 bases). Trimming shortened V by 5 bases and J by 1 base, and 11 bases separated the two germline ends. Germline CDR1 LNHDA, CDR2 SQIVND (reference sequence). The CDR3 runs to 14 residues. CDR3 coding DNA: TGTGCCAGTAGTGAAAGGGGCGCCCAAGAGACCCAGTACTTC. Protein: CASSERGAQETQYF.

This chain uses TRBV10-3 with TRBJ1-5, with a possible D match to TRBD1 (5 bases). The CDR3 is 13 amino acids. The V gene's germline CDR1 is ENHRY and CDR2 SYGVKD. V lost 7 bases and J lost 1, with 8 bases in between. The CDR3 nucleotides are TGTGCCATCACACAGGACAGCAATCAGCCCCAGCATTTT. This codes for CAITQDSNQPQHF.

The V and J genes are TRBV28 and TRBJ2-7, with TRBD2 matching over 10 bases. The trim removed 8 bases at V and 3 bases at J, leaving 7 bases unmatched. The CDR3 has 14 amino acids. Per the germline V gene, CDR1 is MDHEN and CDR2 is SYDVKM. Here the CDR3 DNA reads TGTGCCAGCTCGGGGGCTAGCGGGAGCTACGAGCAGTACTTC. Protein product: CASSGASGSYEQYF.

The gene calls are TRBV25-1 and TRBJ2-7; D remains unclear. CDR1 and CDR2 from the germline V gene are MGHDK and SYGVNS. Trimming removed 2 bases from V and 5 bases from J, with 13 bases in between. The CDR3 consists of 14 residues. The CDR3 reads CASSEGRPLDEQYF. The CDR3 bases are TGTGCCAGCAGTGAAGGCAGGCCCTTAGACGAGCAGTACTTC.

This chain uses TRBV28 with TRBJ2-2; TRBD2 matches 9 bases. Trimming cost V 3 bases and J 5 bases; bases outside gene matches: 4. The germline V gene has CDR1 MDHEN and CDR2 SYDVKM. The CDR3 contains 15 residues. CDR3 in DNA: TGTGCCAGCAGTTTTTTAACTAGCGGGACCGGGGAGCTGTTTTTT. It translates to CASSFLTSGTGELFF.

The chain couples TRBV11-3 to TRBJ2-3, with D possibly being TRBD2 (6 bases). Germline V gene lookup returns CDR1 SGHNT and CDR2 YENEEA. V lost 4 bases, J lost 3 bases, and 14 bases lay in between. The length of the CDR3 is 15 residues. For the CDR3, the DNA is TGTGCCAGCAGCTCCGAGCGGGTGCCAACAGATACGCAGTATTTT. This translates into CASSSERVPTDTQYF. Drawing the rest from reference TRBV11-3 and TRBJ2-3, the complete variable domain is EAGVVQSPRYKIIEKKQPVAFWCNPISGHNTLYWYLQNLGQGPELLIRYENEEAVDDSQLPKDRFSAERLKGVDSTLKIQPAELGDSAVYLCASSSERVPTDTQYFGPGTRLTVL.

The sample holds one count of this clone. V and J are TRBV30 and TRBJ2-5, with D uncertain. CDR3 length equals 12 residues. V lost 2 bases and J 5 bases, leaving 9 bases between the germline ends. In germline, CDR1 is GTSNPN, CDR2 SVGIG (reference sequence). The CDR3 nucleotides read TGTGCCTGGAGTTTTGCGAGTGAGACCCAGTACTTC. Residues: CAWSFASETQYF.

There are a few counts of this clone. The chain carries TRBV25-1 and TRBJ1-2; 7 nucleotides match TRBD1. There are 14 residues in the CDR3. V gave up 6 bases and J gave up 4 bases; unmatched junction bases: 8. The V gene's germline CDR1 is MGHDK and CDR2 SYGVNS. Written as DNA, the CDR3 is TGTGCCAGCAGAGGACAGGCGGGAATCTATGGCTACACCTTC. Translated: CASRGQAGIYGYTF.

The chain links TRBV6-5 to TRBJ1-1; tentative D call: TRBD1 (5 bases). Per germline, CDR1 MNHEY and CDR2 SVGAGI. The germline V and J ends were trimmed by 6 bases and 6 bases, with 14 bases remaining between them. The CDR3 sequence is 13 residues long. CDR3 nucleotides: TGTGCCAGCAGGCCCACAGGCGTTCCTGAAGCTTTCTTT. Its protein product is CASRPTGVPEAFF.

The V gene is TRBV4-1, the J gene TRBJ1-2, with D perhaps matching TRBD1 (6 bases). Trimming stripped 0 bases from V and 6 bases from J, with 8 bases between. Germline V gene sequence: CDR1 MGHRA, CDR2 YSYEKL. This CDR3 is 13 amino acids long. The CDR3 reads CASSQEPGDGYTF. The CDR3 DNA reads TGCGCCAGCAGCCAAGAACCAGGGGATGGCTACACCTTC.

The gene calls are TRBV25-1 and TRBJ2-5; D remains unclear. CDR3 length: 13 amino acids. Germline V gene data show CDR1 as MGHDK and CDR2 as SYGVNS. Between the trimmed V and J ends, which lost 2 bases and 3 bases, there was a span of 7 bases. CDR3 DNA sequence: TGTGCCAGCAGTGAACTCAGAAAAGAGACCCAGTACTTC. Residues: CASSELRKETQYF.

The chain joins TRBV4-1 to TRBJ2-6; D is perhaps TRBD2 (6 bases). CDR1 is MGHRA and CDR2 is YSYEKL in the germline V gene. Trimming removed 4 bases from V and 7 bases from J, with 17 bases in between. The length of the CDR3 is 16 residues. This CDR3 reads CASSPFGSRAANVLTF. For the CDR3, the DNA is TGCGCCAGCAGCCCGTTCGGGAGCAGGGCAGCCAACGTCCTGACTTTC.

The rearrangement joins TRBV5-1 to TRBJ1-2; no clear D. Trimming shortened V by 4 bases and J by 8 bases, and 12 bases separated the two germline ends. Germline loops: CDR1 SGHRS, CDR2 YFSETQ. The CDR3 is made up of 12 amino acids. The CDR3 sequence: CASSPRGGGYTF. The CDR3 DNA reads as TGCGCCAGCAGCCCTCGAGGAGGCGGCTACACCTTC.